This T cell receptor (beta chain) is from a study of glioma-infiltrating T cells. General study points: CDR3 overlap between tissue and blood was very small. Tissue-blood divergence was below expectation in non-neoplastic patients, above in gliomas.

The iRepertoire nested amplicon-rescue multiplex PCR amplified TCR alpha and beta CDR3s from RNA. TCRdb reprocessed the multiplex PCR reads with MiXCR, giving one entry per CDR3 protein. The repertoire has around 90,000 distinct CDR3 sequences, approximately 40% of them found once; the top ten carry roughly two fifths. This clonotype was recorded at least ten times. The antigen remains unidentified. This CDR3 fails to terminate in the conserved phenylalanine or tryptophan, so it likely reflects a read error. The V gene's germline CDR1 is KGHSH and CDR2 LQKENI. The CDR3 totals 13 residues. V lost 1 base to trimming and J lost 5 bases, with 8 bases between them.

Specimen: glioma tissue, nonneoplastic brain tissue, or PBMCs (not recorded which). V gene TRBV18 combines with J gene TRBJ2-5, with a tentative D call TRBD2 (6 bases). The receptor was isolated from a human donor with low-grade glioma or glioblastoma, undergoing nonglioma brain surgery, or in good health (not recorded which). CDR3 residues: CASSPLAEETQYS. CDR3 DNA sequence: TGTGCCAGCTCACCACTAGCGGAGGAGACCCAGTACTCC.